Below are 27 T cell receptor beta chains sequenced from a single sample in a study of Ad26.COV2.S vaccination and SARS-CoV-2 variants. Sequencing was performed with immunoSEQ multiplex PCR; in TCRdb, only in-frame clones are kept and a portion is missing. Of about 480,000 clones in the sample, roughly 87% are singletons; the top ten hold around 13%. Indicated treatment: about 20 received Ad26.COV2.S at low or high dose, single or two shots; five or six received placebo; per-sample allocation not given. Samples were taken on day 63 after the first vaccine or placebo injection. This specimen was peripheral blood, taken in a trial of Ad26.COV2.S vaccine versus placebo. The receptors come from a person aged 18-65 years who received the Ad26.COV2.S COVID-19 vaccine or a placebo.

The CDR3 nucleotides are TGTGCCAGCAGGTTACCAGCCGGGGGGGCCTACGAGCAGTACTTC. Its protein product is CASRLPAGGAYEQYF. This chain joins TRBV28 and TRBJ2-7, with TRBD2 matching 8 bases. J gave up 2 bases and V 6 bases, and 9 bases lay outside the gene matches. Germline lookup yields CDR1 MDHEN and CDR2 SYDVKM. This CDR3 contains 15 residues.

The CDR3 DNA is TGTGCCAGCAGCTTAGGGGTCGGATCACCCTACGAGCAGTACTTC. As protein: CASSLGVGSPYEQYF. This sequence joins TRBV7-2 and TRBJ2-7, with D uncertain. This CDR3 spans 15 amino acids. V lost 1 base, J lost 2 bases, and 12 bases lay in between. Looked up from germline, CDR1 is SGHTA and CDR2 is FQGNSA.

Details on this clone: The same CDR3 also results from other DNA sequences found in this sample. The chain links TRBV30 to TRBJ1-2; 8 bases agree with TRBD1. V was clipped by 0 bases and J by 2 bases; unmatched bases: 2. CDR1 is GTSNPN and CDR2 is SVGIG in the germline V gene (reference sequence). There are 14 residues in the CDR3. CDR3 DNA: TGTGCCTGGAGTGTTGCAGGGGGCAACTATGGCTACACCTTC. Residues: CAWSVAGGNYGYTF.

V is TRBV29-1 and J is TRBJ2-2; 13 positions match TRBD2. V was clipped by 0 bases and J by 4 bases; unmatched bases: 11. The germline gives CDR1 SQVTM, CDR2 ANQGSEA. This CDR3 has 19 amino acids. CDR3 in amino acids: CSVEERGLAGVLGTGELFF. Here the CDR3 DNA reads TGCAGCGTTGAAGAACGTGGACTAGCGGGAGTACTGGGCACCGGGGAGCTGTTTTTT.

The chain uses TRBV28 and TRBJ1-4; D is possibly TRBD1 (6 bases). The germline V and J ends were trimmed by 6 bases and 4 bases, with 12 bases remaining between them. CDR1 is MDHEN, CDR2 SYDVKM, per germline. The CDR3 runs 14 residues. The CDR3 loop reads CASRLTGSNEKLFF. DNA for the CDR3: TGTGCCAGCAGACTGACAGGAAGTAATGAAAAACTGTTTTTT.

This sequence joins TRBV27 and TRBJ2-1; D is unclear. V dropped 6 bases and J dropped 10 bases, with 22 bases sitting between them. The CDR3 contains 15 residues. Germline lookup yields CDR1 MNHEY and CDR2 SMNVEV (reference sequence). CDR3 sequence (DNA): TGTGCCAGCAGCGTAGAGACCCGTGCTGGTGGGGAGCAGTTCTTC. The encoded protein is CASSVETRAGGEQFF.

The chain employs TRBV28 and TRBJ1-2, with D hard to call. This CDR3 has 15 amino acids. Germline loops: CDR1 MDHEN, CDR2 SYDVKM. V lost 2 bases, J lost 6 bases, and 16 bases lay in between. The CDR3 is CASSLNYLQGHGYTF. DNA of the CDR3: TGTGCCAGCAGTTTAAATTACCTGCAAGGGCATGGCTACACCTTC.

This rearrangement joins TRBV3-1 (or the pseudogene TRBV3-2) to TRBJ2-2; D unresolved. Trimming removed 3 bases from V and 6 bases from J, with 5 bases in between. The CDR3 extends over 12 amino acids. The germline V gene encodes CDR1 LGHDT and CDR2 YNNKEL (reference sequence). CDR3 sequence reads: CASSHQPGELFF. Here the CDR3 DNA reads TGTGCCAGCAGCCACCAGCCCGGGGAGCTGTTTTTT.

This sequence joins TRBV7-9 and TRBJ1-5; D remains unclear. The V gene's germline CDR1 is SEHNR and CDR2 FQNEAQ (reference sequence). Trimming left V 1 base short and J 2 bases short, with 6 bases between. The CDR3 is made up of 14 amino acids. CDR3 coding DNA: TGTGCCAGCAGCTTAGAGGGTGGCAATCAGCCCCAGCATTTT. This codes for CASSLEGGNQPQHF.

The gene calls are TRBV12-5 and TRBJ1-2, with a tentative D call TRBD1 (6 bases). The CDR3 length is 14 residues. Germline V lookup: CDR1 LGHNT, CDR2 FRNRAP. V was clipped by 6 bases and J by 8 bases, with 19 bases between them. The chain's CDR3 is CASGQAAGAGGYTF. DNA of the CDR3: TGTGCTAGTGGCCAAGCGGCGGGGGCGGGCGGCTACACCTTC.

The rearrangement joins TRBV28 to TRBJ1-5; D is ambiguous. With 8 bases removed from V and 5 bases from J, the gap between germline ends came to 16 bases. This CDR3 has 14 residues. From germline, CDR1 is MDHEN and CDR2 SYDVKM. The CDR3 DNA sequence: TGTGCCAGCCTTGGACGGGGTTGGGATCAGCCCCAGCATTTT. This codes for CASLGRGWDQPQHF.

The chain recombines TRBV28 with TRBJ1-6, with D unresolved. The germline V gene encodes CDR1 MDHEN and CDR2 SYDVKM. Trimming left V 6 bases short and J 3 bases short, with 9 bases between. The length of the CDR3 is 14 residues. CDR3 DNA sequence: TGTGCCAGCAGCCTTAACGACTATAATTCACCCCTCCACTTT. It is translated as CASSLNDYNSPLHF.

The chain has TRBV6-6 and TRBJ2-1; 7 nucleotides line up with TRBD2. The CDR3 runs 14 residues. In germline, CDR1 is MNHNY, CDR2 SVGAGI (reference sequence). Trimming cost V 6 bases and J 5 bases; bases outside gene matches: 7. The CDR3 loop is CASRSGTVNNEQFF. The CDR3 DNA reads as TGTGCCAGCAGGAGCGGGACCGTAAACAATGAGCAGTTCTTC.

The chain is built from TRBV6-4 and TRBJ2-3; 9 nucleotides line up with TRBD2. Looked up from germline, CDR1 is MRHNA and CDR2 is SNTAGT. This CDR3 is 16 amino acids long. V was clipped by 1 base and J by 0 bases; unmatched bases: 2. CDR3 sequence (DNA): TGTGCCAGCAGTGACTATAGCGGGAGTAGCACAGATACGCAGTATTTT. It specifies CASSDYSGSSTDTQYF.

In its sample, this clone was seen once. The gene calls are TRBV28 and TRBJ1-4; D might be TRBD1 (6 bases). The CDR3 spans 14 residues. Per germline, CDR1 MDHEN and CDR2 SYDVKM. Trimming shortened V by 7 bases and J by 7 bases, and 16 bases separated the two germline ends. The CDR3 DNA sequence: TGTGCCAGCACCGGTGCAGGGGTTGGTGAAAAACTGTTTTTT. The encoded protein is CASTGAGVGEKLFF.

This clone was seen a handful of times. The J gene is TRBJ1-5, the V gene TRBV7-3; D possibly corresponds to TRBD1 (6 bases). This CDR3 comprises 13 residues. Trimming pared 3 bases from V and 4 bases from J, leaving 7 bases between. The germline V gene encodes CDR1 SGHTA and CDR2 FQGTGA. The CDR3 reads CASSLGANQPQHF. In DNA, the CDR3 is TGTGCCAGCAGCTTGGGGGCTAATCAGCCCCAGCATTTT.

This chain uses TRBV2 with TRBJ2-1, with 12 bases matching TRBD2. The junction had 15 bases not matched to a gene; V was cut back by 0 bases and J by 9 bases. From germline, CDR1 is SNHLY and CDR2 FYNNEI. The CDR3 consists of 19 residues. Here the CDR3 reads CASSEARYGLAGGLGEQFF. The CDR3 coding sequence is TGTGCCAGCAGTGAAGCGCGGTATGGGCTAGCGGGAGGGTTGGGTGAGCAGTTCTTC.

In its sample, this clone was seen once. The chain uses TRBV6-6 and TRBJ1-2; TRBD1 matches 7 bases. Germline trimming cut 6 bases from V and 1 base from J; bases unmatched to any gene: 8. CDR3 length: 15 residues. Germline V gene data show CDR1 as MNHNY and CDR2 as SVGAGI (reference sequence). The CDR3 sequence: CASRTTGTDNYGYTF. In DNA form, the CDR3 reads TGTGCCAGCAGGACCACCGGGACAGATAACTATGGCTACACCTTC.

This clone appeared a few times. The chain's CDR3 is CATSDRWTFYNEQFF. CDR3 DNA: TGTGCCACCAGTGACCGGTGGACGTTTTACAATGAGCAGTTCTTC. The chain uses TRBV24-1 and TRBJ2-1; D gene ambiguous. The CDR3 runs 15 residues. Trimming shortened V by 4 bases and J by 4 bases, and 13 bases separated the two germline ends. Germline CDR1 KGHDR, CDR2 SFDVKD.

The chain carries TRBV27 and TRBJ1-5, with 7 bases lining up with TRBD1. CDR1 is MNHEY, CDR2 SMNVEV, per germline (reference sequence). J gave up 3 bases and V 5 bases, and 16 bases lay outside the gene matches. CDR3 length: 18 residues. The CDR3 DNA reads as TGTGCCAGCAGTCCACGGGGGGGTAGGACAGGTAACAATCAGCCCCAGCATTTT. This sequence encodes CASSPRGGRTGNNQPQHF.

This clone came up a few times. The chain carries TRBV3-1 (or the pseudogene TRBV3-2) and TRBJ1-5; 8 nucleotides agree with TRBD1. The CDR3 runs 14 residues. Germline CDR1 and CDR2: LGHDT and YNNKEL (reference sequence). With 4 bases clipped from V and 6 bases from J, the junction kept 5 bases outside the gene matches. The CDR3 region is CASSPNRGGQPQHF. The CDR3 nucleotides read TGTGCCAGCAGCCCAAACAGGGGGGGTCAGCCCCAGCATTTT.

The chain recombines TRBV7-8 with TRBJ1-2, with TRBD1 matching over 8 bases. Germline values: CDR1 SGHVS, CDR2 FQNEAQ. This CDR3 has 13 residues. V lost 0 bases, J lost 7 bases, and 1 base stayed unmatched. CDR3 loop: CASSLATGGGYTF. CDR3 sequence (DNA): TGTGCCAGCAGCTTAGCAACAGGGGGTGGCTACACCTTC.

This chain uses TRBV6-5 with TRBJ2-2; TRBD1 aligns across 7 bases. The CDR3 runs 14 residues. The germline CDR1 and CDR2 sequences are MNHEY and SVGAGI. Germline trimming cut 4 bases from V and 8 bases from J; bases unmatched to any gene: 7. The CDR3 sequence: CASSFGTVGGELFF. The CDR3, as DNA: TGTGCCAGCAGTTTCGGGACAGTGGGTGGGGAGCTGTTTTTT.

This clone was counted once. The chain is built from TRBV5-6 and TRBJ2-2; no firm D call. The V gene's germline CDR1 is SGHDT and CDR2 YYEEEE. V was cut by 1 base and J by 5 bases, with 3 bases left in between. The CDR3 consists of 12 residues. Written as DNA, the CDR3 is TGTGCCAGCAGCTTGCCGACCGGGGAGCTGTTTTTT. It encodes CASSLPTGELFF.

The chain couples TRBV24-1 to TRBJ2-3; 13 positions agree with TRBD2. Germline trimming cut 4 bases from V and 6 bases from J; bases unmatched to any gene: 12. The CDR3 is made up of 18 amino acids. The germline V gene encodes CDR1 KGHDR and CDR2 SFDVKD. This chain's CDR3 is CATSDHPPGLAGADTQYF. CDR3 bases: TGTGCCACCAGTGACCACCCACCCGGACTAGCGGGAGCGGATACGCAGTATTTT.

This sequence joins TRBV11-3 and TRBJ2-2; D is ambiguous. Germline CDR1 is SGHNT and CDR2 is YENEEA. This CDR3 is 12 amino acids long. V shed 5 bases and J shed 8 bases, with 9 bases lying between them. In nucleotides, the CDR3 is TGTGCCAGCAGCCCCTGGACGGGGGAGCTGTTTTTT. Translating it yields CASSPWTGELFF.

The V call is TRBV28, the J call TRBJ1-1; D is unclear. CDR3 size: 13 residues. CDR1 is MDHEN, CDR2 SYDVKM, per germline. V was shortened by 9 bases and J by 3 bases, with 14 bases between the two germline ends. The CDR3 nucleotides read TGTGCCAGTCGGACCCGGTGGGACACTGAAGCTTTCTTT. It encodes CASRTRWDTEAFF.